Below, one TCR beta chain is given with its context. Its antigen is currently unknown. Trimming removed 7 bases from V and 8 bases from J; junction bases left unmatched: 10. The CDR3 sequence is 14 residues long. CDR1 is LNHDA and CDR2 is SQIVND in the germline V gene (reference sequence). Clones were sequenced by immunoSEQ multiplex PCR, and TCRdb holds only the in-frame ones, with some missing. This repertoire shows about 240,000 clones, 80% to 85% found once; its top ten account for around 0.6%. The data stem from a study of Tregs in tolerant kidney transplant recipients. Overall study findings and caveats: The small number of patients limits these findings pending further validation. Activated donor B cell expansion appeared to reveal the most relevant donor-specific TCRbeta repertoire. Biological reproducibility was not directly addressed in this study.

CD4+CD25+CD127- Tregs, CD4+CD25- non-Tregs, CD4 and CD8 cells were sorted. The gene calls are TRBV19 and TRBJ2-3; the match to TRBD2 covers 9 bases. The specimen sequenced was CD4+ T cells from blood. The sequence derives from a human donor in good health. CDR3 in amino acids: CASKEGGGATTQYF. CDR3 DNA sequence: TGTGCCAGTAAAGAGGGCGGGGGGGCAACTACGCAGTATTTT.